The 9 T cell receptor beta chains given below trace back to one sample, sequenced in a study of blood T cell repertoires in COVID-19. This table comes from immunoSEQ multiplex PCR, and its TCRdb copy is limited to in-frame clones, with some not included. The sample has roughly 250,000 clones; about 90% are singletons. The specimen was peripheral blood. These receptors all stem from a man aged 60 to 75 who had recovered from COVID-19.

The rearrangement joins TRBV20-1 to TRBJ1-1; no clear D gene. The CDR3 covers 11 residues. The germline CDR1 and CDR2 sequences are DFQATT and SNEGSKA (reference sequence). Trimming took off 5 bases at V and 0 bases at J, with 4 bases between the two ends. The CDR3 DNA reads as TGCAGTGCTCCGTTGAACACTGAAGCTTTCTTT. Its translation is CSAPLNTEAFF.

The gene calls are TRBV11-2 and TRBJ1-3; no definite D call. CDR1 is SGHAT, CDR2 FQNNGV, per germline. The CDR3 totals 18 residues. V shed 1 base and J shed 3 bases, with 19 bases lying between them. The CDR3 region is CASSLVSRWVTGGNTIYF. The CDR3 coding sequence is TGTGCCAGCAGCTTAGTGTCCCGATGGGTAACGGGTGGAAACACCATATATTTT.

The J gene is TRBJ2-7, the V gene TRBV9; 13 nucleotides match TRBD2. The CDR3 extends over 15 amino acids. V shed 0 bases, J shed 5 bases, and the junction held 2 bases outside the gene matches. Germline V gene sequence: CDR1 SGDLS, CDR2 YYNGEE. The CDR3 spells CASSVVGTSGNEQYV. Here the CDR3 DNA reads TGTGCCAGCAGCGTAGTGGGGACTAGCGGGAACGAGCAGTACGTC.

In the case of this clone: One end of the junction varies from germline; a read error may be responsible. This chain uses TRBV5-1 with TRBJ2-3, with a possible D match to TRBD1 (5 bases). The CDR3 runs to 14 residues. The germline V gene encodes CDR1 SGHRS and CDR2 YFSETQ. The CDR3 bases are TGCGCCAGCACCTTGGAAGGGGGCACAGATACGCAGTATTTT. Amino acid sequence: CASTLEGGTDTQYF.

The chain combines TRBV10-3 with TRBJ2-5; 13 bases align to TRBD2. This CDR3 is built from 15 residues. Germline loops: CDR1 ENHRY, CDR2 SYGVKD. Unmatched junction bases numbered 3, after V lost 6 bases and J lost 2 bases. CDR3 nucleotides: TGTGCCATCAGCGGGACTAGCGGGGTTCAAGAGACCCAGTACTTC. This codes for CAISGTSGVQETQYF.

In this sample, this clone turned up a few times. This chain uses TRBV9 with TRBJ2-1; 7 bases align to TRBD2. The CDR3 contains 15 residues. Per germline, CDR1 SGDLS and CDR2 YYNGEE. V was clipped by 0 bases and J by 3 bases; unmatched bases: 3. The CDR3 sequence is CASSVGAGVYNEQFF. The CDR3 nucleotides are TGTGCCAGCAGCGTAGGCGCGGGGGTCTACAATGAGCAGTTCTTC.

In regard to this clone: The identical CDR3 is also encoded by other nucleotide sequences in the sample. The rearrangement uses TRBV5-1 and TRBJ2-3; no clear D. CDR3 length equals 11 residues. V lost 5 bases and J 5 bases, leaving 6 bases between the germline ends. Per the germline V gene, CDR1 is SGHRS and CDR2 is YFSETQ. The CDR3 protein is CASRTGDTQYF. CDR3 DNA sequence: TGCGCCAGCAGGACGGGAGATACGCAGTATTTT.

The sample holds a few counts of this clone. This sequence joins TRBV5-6 and TRBJ2-3; 8 positions match TRBD2. The trim removed 0 bases at V and 2 bases at J, leaving 8 bases unmatched. Germline CDR1 SGHDT, CDR2 YYEEEE. This CDR3 has 17 amino acids. In nucleotides, the CDR3 is TGTGCCAGCAGCTTGGTTTCCTTGCGGGGGGCCACAGATACGCAGTATTTT. It codes for CASSLVSLRGATDTQYF.

The chain has TRBV12-5 and TRBJ2-2; the D is unclear. This CDR3 contains 12 residues. Germline assignment: CDR1 LGHNT and CDR2 FRNRAP. Trimming shortened V by 1 base and J by 8 bases, and 5 bases separated the two germline ends. CDR3 sequence: CASGLATGELFF. The CDR3 nucleotides are TGTGCTAGTGGTTTGGCCACAGGGGAGCTGTTTTTT.